Listed below are T cell receptor beta chains from one sample, sequenced in a study of cytomegalovirus exposure and HLA in healthy donors. Only in-frame clones appear in the TCRdb table, and some are missing; sequencing was by immunoSEQ multiplex PCR. The sample lists 150,000 or so clones, approximately 86% occurring once. Source material: PBMCs. These TCRs come from a man between 18 and 29 years old in good health and CMV-seropositive. Each CDR3 is given with its conserved first and last residue. D genes are given only for firm matches. Some rows mark clone size as missing; the rest say once, few, many or name a class of expanded clone.

D gene | J gene | V gene | clone size | CDR3 DNA | CDR3 protein
. | TRBJ2-2 | TRBV5-4 | . | TGTGCCAGCAGCATCCCGGGGGAGAACGGGGAGCTGTTTTTT | CASSIPGENGELFF
. | TRBJ2-7 | TRBV6-5 | . | TGTGCCAGCAGCAGAGCCGGACAGACCTACGAGCAGTACTTC | CASSRAGQTYEQYF
TRBD1 | TRBJ1-3 | TRBV9 | . | TGTGCCAGCAGCGTAGGGGACAGCGGAAACACCATATATTTT | CASSVGDSGNTIYF
. | TRBJ2-3 | TRBV9 | . | TGTGCCAGCAGCGTAGAGCCCCGAGATACGCAGTATTTT | CASSVEPRDTQYF
TRBD1 | TRBJ1-1 | TRBV9 | few | TGTGCCAGCAGCGTGGAGGGGGCGAACACTGAAGCTTTCTTT | CASSVEGANTEAFF
. | TRBJ1-1 | TRBV2 | . | TGTGCCAGCAGCTACACGGAGGAGCATACTGAAGCTTTCTTT | CASSYTEEHTEAFF
. | TRBJ2-7 | TRBV27 | . | TGTGCCAGCAGCCAGGGGGGTTTCTACGAGCAGTACTTC | CASSQGGFYEQYF
. | TRBJ1-5 | TRBV5-1 | . | TGCGCCAGCAGCCCCGGAGGAGGTCGCAATCAGCCCCAGCATTTT | CASSPGGGRNQPQHF
. | TRBJ1-1 | TRBV27 | . | TGTGCCAGCAGTTTCACCCCTAGGCTGTGGGCTTTCTTT | CASSFTPRLWAFF
. | TRBJ2-7 | TRBV4-1 | . | TGCGCCAGCAGCCAAGATCGTGGGGGGGCGTACGAGCAGTACTTC | CASSQDRGGAYEQYF
. | TRBJ2-2 | TRBV6-6 | . | TGTGCCAGCAGTTACTCGAAATGGGGCAACACCGGGGAGCTGTTTTTT | CASSYSKWGNTGELFF
TRBD2 | TRBJ2-1 | TRBV4-1 | . | TGCGCCAGCAGATACCAGCGGGGGGGTAAGGATGAGCAGTTCTTC | CASRYQRGGKDEQFF
. | TRBJ1-2 | TRBV9 | . | TGTGCCAGCAGCGTAGAAGGACAGCACTATGGCTACACCTTC | CASSVEGQHYGYTF
. | TRBJ1-1 | TRBV9 | . | TGTGCCAGCAGCGTAGTTGGGGAGGGTGAAGCTTTCTTT | CASSVVGEGEAFF
TRBD1 | TRBJ2-2 | TRBV19 | . | TGTGCCAGTACTGGACAGGTTAACACCGGGGAGCTGTTTTTT | CASTGQVNTGELFF
. | TRBJ2-1 | TRBV9 | once | TGTGCCAGCAGCGTAGTGGGGCAGAGCAATGAGCAGTTCTTC | CASSVVGQSNEQFF
TRBD2 | TRBJ2-3 | TRBV2 | . | TGTGCCAGCAAGGGGAGGGCTAGCGGGGGGCGGGGCACAGATACGCAGTATTTT | CASKGRASGGRGTDTQYF
. | TRBJ2-1 | TRBV7-8 | . | TGTGCCAGCAGCTTAGCCACAGGTAGCTCCTACAATGAGCAGTTCTTC | CASSLATGSSYNEQFF
. | TRBJ1-4 | TRBV7-6 | . | TGTGCCAGCAGTCGAGGGAATAATGAAAAACTGTTTTTT | CASSRGNNEKLFF
. | TRBJ2-7 | TRBV7-2 | once | TGTGCCAGCAGCGCAGGCTCAGGAGGGGTGTACGAGCAGTACTTC | CASSAGSGGVYEQYF
TRBD1 | TRBJ2-7 | TRBV7-2 | . | TGTGCCAGCAGCCCCGGACAGGGGTACGAGCAGTACTTC | CASSPGQGYEQYF
TRBD2 | TRBJ2-7 | TRBV9 | . | TGTGCCAGCAGCGCTAGCGGGGGGTCCTACGAGCAGTACTTC | CASSASGGSYEQYF
. | TRBJ2-1 | TRBV7-2 | . | TGTGCCAGCAGCCTCAGCTCCTACAATGAGCAGTTCTTC | CASSLSSYNEQFF
TRBD2 | TRBJ2-7 | TRBV7-3 | . | TGTGCCAGCAGCTCAGGGTTGGGGCGGGAGGGCTACGAGCAGTACTTC | CASSSGLGREGYEQYF
TRBD2 | TRBJ2-7 | TRBV5-4 | . | TGTGCCAGCAGTCTGGTGGGAGGGGAGCAGTACTTC | CASSLVGGEQYF
. | TRBJ2-3 | TRBV9 | . | TGTGCCAGCAGCGTAGCAGCGGGCGGCACAGATACGCAGTATTTT | CASSVAAGGTDTQYF
. | TRBJ1-4 | TRBV9 | . | TGTGCCAGCAGTGGGAACCCGGGAGGATGGTTTTCAACTAATGAAAAACTGTTTTTT | CASSGNPGGWFSTNEKLFF
TRBD1 | TRBJ2-7 | TRBV18 | . | TGTGCCAGCTCACCACGCCTAGCAGGGGGCTACGAGCAGTACTTC | CASSPRLAGGYEQYF
. | TRBJ2-7 | TRBV7-9 | . | TGTGCCAGCAGCCCCTCTCTCTACGAGCAGTACTTC | CASSPSLYEQYF
TRBD1 | TRBJ2-5 | TRBV2 | once | TGTGCCAGCAGTGTGGACAGGGCGGGGGAGACCCAGTACTTC | CASSVDRAGETQYF
. | TRBJ1-1 | TRBV4-1 | . | TGCGCCAGCAGCCACCCCCAAAGGACAGTTAACACTGAAGCTTTCTTT | CASSHPQRTVNTEAFF
TRBD2 | TRBJ2-1 | TRBV13 | . | TGTGCCAGCAGCCCTTTTATCCCCCAACTAGCGGGGAATAGCTCCTACAATGAGCAGTTCTTC | CASSPFIPQLAGNSSYNEQFF
TRBD1 | TRBJ1-2 | TRBV7-2 | . | TGTGCCAGCAGCTTACCTCCAGGGGGCTACTATGGCTACACCTTC | CASSLPPGGYYGYTF
. | TRBJ2-7 | TRBV6-5 | . | TGTGCCAGCAGTTACTCGATGTCAGACTCCTACGAGCAGTACTTC | CASSYSMSDSYEQYF
TRBD1 | TRBJ1-3 | TRBV9 | . | TGTGCCAGCAGCGTCCAGGGGGCGCCTGGAAACACCATATATTTT | CASSVQGAPGNTIYF
. | TRBJ2-7 | TRBV13 | few | TGTGCCAGCAGCGGTCAGGGCTACGAGCAGTACTTC | CASSGQGYEQYF
. | TRBJ1-2 | TRBV19 | . | TGTGCCAGTAGTATTTTAAGGACAGATGGCTACACCTTC | CASSILRTDGYTF
. | TRBJ1-3 | TRBV5-1 | . | TGCGCCAGCAGCCCAAGCCCCCTCTCTGGAAACACCATATATTTT | CASSPSPLSGNTIYF
. | TRBJ1-2 | TRBV7-9 | few | TGTGCCAGCAGCCCGCGTGGTGGCTACACCTTC | CASSPRGGYTF
. | TRBJ2-2 | TRBV2 | . | TGTGCCAGCATGGGGGCCTCGAACACCGGGGAGCTGTTTTTT | CASMGASNTGELFF
. | TRBJ1-5 | TRBV7-9 | . | TGTGCCAGCAGCTTAGGGACGGGAATCAGACCCCAGCATTTT | CASSLGTGIRPQHF
. | TRBJ1-2 | TRBV7-9 | . | TGTGCCAGCAGCTTCGAGGGTGGCTACACCTTC | CASSFEGGYTF
TRBD1 | TRBJ1-6 | TRBV19 | once | TGTGCCAGTAGTATTCGGACAGGGAGGGATCGTTCACCCCTCCACTTT | CASSIRTGRDRSPLHF
. | TRBJ1-1 | TRBV9 | . | TGTGCCAGCAGGGGGCAGGGGACGGCTTTCTTT | CASRGQGTAFF
TRBD2 | TRBJ2-1 | TRBV7-6 | . | TGTGCCAGCAGCTTTACTAGCGGGGCTTACAATGAGCAGTTCTTC | CASSFTSGAYNEQFF
TRBD2 | TRBJ2-7 | TRBV9 | . | TGTGCCAGCAGCGCTAGCGGGGGTTCCGAGCAGTACTTC | CASSASGGSEQYF
. | TRBJ2-1 | TRBV11-3 | . | TGTGCCAGCAGCCTTAACCAAGCGGGCTCGAGCTCCTACAATGAGCAGTTCTTC | CASSLNQAGSSSYNEQFF